The present TCR beta chain was sequenced within a study of vaccination and CD4 T cells after COVID-19. As for the study in general: The convalescent group had six males, four females, seven Caucasians, two Asians, one multiracial. Post-COVID samples were collected a median approximately 93 days following diagnosis, spanning 35 to 161.

Germline V gives CDR1 SGHNT, CDR2 YYREEE (reference sequence). V was clipped by 1 base and J by 5 bases, with 14 bases between them. The CDR3 has 15 residues. Cultured CD4+ T cell DNA was sequenced using the Oncomine TCR Beta short-read assay. Via MiXCR, TCRdb re-called the PCR reads, giving one row per CDR3 protein. The sample has roughly 8,100 distinct CDR3 sequences, roughly 40% seen once. Note on this clonotype: Its antigen remains unidentified.

Sample treatment: roughly 10-day PBMC culture with coronavirus spike peptide pools or control peptides (ViraFEST assay). CD4+ T lymphocytes from the unexposed donor were collected before the COVID-19 pandemic (2011-2018). ViraFEST relied on peptide pools to expand antigen-specific T cells; the TCRs were sequenced afterward. Findings and limits, study-wide: Spike mono-reactivity marked 304 of 307 vaccine-specific clones in convalescent patients.

V and J are TRBV5-4 and TRBJ2-3; D gene ambiguous. The TCR was taken from a human donor in good health. The sequencing sample was made of CD4+ T cells from blood, cultured in vitro. In DNA, the CDR3 is TGTGCCAGCAGCTTGTTTTTGGGGTCAGGAGATACGCAGTATTTT. It yields the protein CASSLFLGSGDTQYF.